Each of the 24 T cell receptor beta chains below was sequenced from the same sample in a study of T cells in Graves' hyperthyroidism and ophthalmopathy. RNA transcripts yielded amplified TCR beta CDR3 regions. The study used the HTBI primer set for a first-round RT-PCR of the TCR CDR3. One entry per CDR3 protein results from TCRdb running MiXCR on the multiplex PCR reads. Of around 350,000 distinct CDR3 sequences listed, about a fifth are singletons. Sequenced material: blood. The origin of the receptors is a woman aged 18-35 years with Graves' hyperthyroidism.

This clonotype was found many times. This chain joins TRBV5-1 and TRBJ2-7, with unresolved D. The length of the CDR3 is 11 residues. V was cut by 1 base and J by 5 bases, with 4 bases left in between. Germline V gives CDR1 SGHRS, CDR2 YFSETQ. The CDR3 here is CASSLSDEQYF. CDR3 coding DNA: TGCGCCAGCAGCTTGTCGGACGAGCAGTACTTC.

The V gene is TRBV4-1, the J gene TRBJ2-2; 9 nucleotides match TRBD1. Germline values: CDR1 MGHRA, CDR2 YSYEKL. J was trimmed by 4 bases and V by 5 bases; bases with no gene match: 8. CDR3 size: 16 residues. This chain's CDR3 is CASSSSGDRVTGELFF. Here the CDR3 DNA reads TGCGCCAGCAGCTCAAGCGGGGACAGGGTCACCGGGGAGCTGTTTTTT.

This clonotype showed up many times. V usage is TRBV28 and J usage is TRBJ2-5; 9 positions match TRBD1. This CDR3 spans 15 amino acids. Germline V CDR1 and CDR2: MDHEN, SYDVKM. V was clipped by 3 bases and J by 5 bases; unmatched bases: 7. DNA for the CDR3: TGTGCCAGCAGTTTGGGGACAGGGAAGTGGGAGACCCAGTACTTC. Encoded protein: CASSLGTGKWETQYF.

The rearrangement joins TRBV5-1 to TRBJ2-7, with 8 bases fitting TRBD1. The germline gives CDR1 SGHRS, CDR2 YFSETQ. V trimming: 0 bases; J trimming: 2 bases; junction bases outside the gene matches: 4. This CDR3 has 15 residues. CDR3 nucleotides: TGCGCCAGCAGCTTGGGGACAGGGTTTACCTACGAGCAGTACTTC. As protein: CASSLGTGFTYEQYF.

Ten or more counts support this clonotype. The chain is built from TRBV2 and TRBJ2-7; 8 nucleotides line up with TRBD1. V lost 10 bases to trimming and J lost 4 bases; unmatched junction nucleotides: 12. Germline lookup yields CDR1 SNHLY and CDR2 FYNNEI. This CDR3 comprises 14 residues. The CDR3 is CATTLRGLSYEQYF. CDR3 DNA sequence: TGTGCCACGACCCTCAGGGGGCTATCGTACGAGCAGTACTTC.

This clonotype was counted at least ten times. V and J are TRBV2 and TRBJ1-1, with D uncertain. CDR1 and CDR2 (germline): SNHLY, FYNNEI. Trimming shortened V by 4 bases and J by 5 bases, and 5 bases separated the two germline ends. The CDR3 totals 11 residues. CDR3 nucleotide sequence: TGTGCCAGCAGTGTTTATACTGAAGCTTTCTTT. Translation: CASSVYTEAFF.

The chain couples TRBV28 to TRBJ1-5; no reliable D call. The CDR3 is made up of 12 amino acids. Germline V gives CDR1 MDHEN, CDR2 SYDVKM. V was cut by 7 bases and J by 1 base, with 5 bases left in between. This CDR3 reads CASTVSNQPQHF. The CDR3 region has the DNA TGTGCCAGCACCGTGAGCAATCAGCCCCAGCATTTT. The entire variable domain, with the rest obtained from reference TRBV28 and TRBJ1-5, is as follows: DVKVTQSSRYLVKRTGEKVFLECVQDMDHENMFWYRQDPGLGLRLIYFSYDVKMKEKGDIPEGYSVSREKKERFSLILESASTNQTSMYLCASTVSNQPQHFGDGTRLSIL.

There are a few counts of this clonotype. V usage is TRBV6-1 and J usage is TRBJ2-5; D is ambiguous. The CDR3 spans 14 residues. V lost 5 bases to trimming and J lost 1 base, with 11 bases between them. Germline-derived CDR1 and CDR2 are MNHNS and SASEGT. The CDR3 bases are TGTGCCAGCAGTAGGCCCCCTCCCCAAGAGACCCAGTACTTC. Translation: CASSRPPPQETQYF.

This clonotype showed up many times. The chain links TRBV28 to TRBJ2-6; weak D call: TRBD1 (6 bases). The germline CDR1 and CDR2 sequences are MDHEN and SYDVKM. The CDR3 is 19 amino acids. Trimming cost V 6 bases and J 1 base, with 22 bases left between them. CDR3 amino acids: CASSPPTGSRWSGANVLTF. CDR3 nucleotides: TGTGCCAGCAGCCCACCAACAGGGTCCCGGTGGTCTGGGGCCAACGTCCTGACTTTC. Drawing the rest from reference TRBV28 and TRBJ2-6, the complete variable domain is DVKVTQSSRYLVKRTGEKVFLECVQDMDHENMFWYRQDPGLGLRLIYFSYDVKMKEKGDIPEGYSVSREKKERFSLILESASTNQTSMYLCASSPPTGSRWSGANVLTFGAGSRLTVL.

The chain employs TRBV12-3 or TRBV12-4 and TRBJ2-7; 9 bases match TRBD1. The CDR3 sequence is 14 residues long. J was trimmed by 0 bases and V by 6 bases; bases with no gene match: 3. The CDR3 sequence: CASSGQGRSYEQYV. The CDR3 nucleotides are TGTGCCAGCAGCGGACAGGGGCGCTCCTACGAGCAGTACGTC.

This chain links TRBV6-5 with TRBJ1-1, with no clear D. V dropped 2 bases and J dropped 0 bases, with 10 bases sitting between them. Germline loops: CDR1 MNHEY, CDR2 SVGAGI. The CDR3 covers 15 residues. CDR3 amino acids: CASSYNGVMNTEAFF. The CDR3 coding sequence is TGTGCCAGCAGTTACAACGGCGTAATGAACACTGAAGCTTTCTTT.

This clonotype was observed at least ten times. V gene TRBV11-2 combines with J gene TRBJ1-2; D is possibly TRBD1 (5 bases). With 6 bases removed from V and 3 bases from J, the gap between germline ends came to 11 bases. Germline V CDR1 and CDR2: SGHAT, FQNNGV. This CDR3 has 13 amino acids. In nucleotides, the CDR3 is TGTGCCAGCAGTTTGGAGGGGCACTATGGCTACACCTTC. Its protein is CASSLEGHYGYTF.

This clonotype was observed once. This chain uses TRBV6-2 or TRBV6-3 with TRBJ1-1; no reliable D call. This CDR3 is built from 14 residues. Trimming left V 0 bases short and J 6 bases short, with 11 bases between. Germline V CDR1 and CDR2: MNHEY, SVGEGT. The CDR3 here is CASSYSIGGAEAFF. The CDR3 nucleotides are TGTGCCAGCAGTTACTCGATTGGTGGAGCTGAAGCTTTCTTT.

This clonotype was picked up many times. CDR3 coding DNA: TGTGCCAGCAGCCATTACGCCCGGGAACCGAAGTTCTCTGGAAACACCATATATTTT. Protein: CASSHYAREPKFSGNTIYF. This chain connects TRBV7-6 to TRBJ1-3; unclear D gene. Trimming removed 5 bases from V and 0 bases from J, with 23 bases in between. The germline V gene has CDR1 SGHVS and CDR2 FNYEAQ. The CDR3 spans 19 residues.

The sample holds many counts of this clonotype. CDR3 DNA: TGTGCCAGCAGTTTGCCGACAGGGGGCGGTGGCTACACCTTC. Encoded protein: CASSLPTGGGGYTF. The rearrangement joins TRBV28 to TRBJ1-2; 10 bases are shared with TRBD1. J lost 7 bases, V lost 3 bases, and 5 bases had no gene match. Germline CDR1 reads MDHEN; CDR2 reads SYDVKM. The CDR3 runs to 14 residues.

This clonotype was seen at least ten times. The rearrangement joins TRBV7-2 to TRBJ1-1; no definite D call. CDR1 is SGHTA, CDR2 FQGNSA, per germline. This CDR3 is 13 amino acids long. Trimming took off 5 bases at V and 1 base at J, with 8 bases between the two ends. The CDR3 spells CASSPTQNTEAFF. The CDR3 DNA follows: TGTGCCAGCAGCCCCACACAGAACACTGAAGCTTTCTTT. Full variable domain (rest looked up from reference TRBV7-2 and TRBJ1-1): GAGVSQSPSNKVTEKGKDVELRCDPISGHTALYWYRQSLGQGLEFLIYFQGNSAPDKSGLPSDRFSAERTGGSVSTLTIQRTQQEDSAVYLCASSPTQNTEAFFGQGTRLTVV.

This clonotype was observed many times. CDR3 loop: CASKGGGSYEQYF. For the CDR3, the DNA is TGTGCCAGCAAAGGCGGGGGGTCCTACGAGCAGTACTTC. The chain links TRBV6-1 to TRBJ2-7; 8 bases map to TRBD2. The CDR3 consists of 13 residues. The germline V gene encodes CDR1 MNHNS and CDR2 SASEGT. V trimming: 7 bases; J trimming: 1 base; junction bases outside the gene matches: 3.

This clonotype was counted many times. The rearrangement links TRBV20-1 to TRBJ2-5, with TRBD1 matching 9 bases. The CDR3 totals 14 residues. The V gene's germline CDR1 is DFQATT and CDR2 SNEGSKA (reference sequence). V lost 1 base, J lost 5 bases, and 5 bases stayed unmatched. CDR3 DNA sequence: TGCAGTGCTAGAGGGGACAGGGAGGAGGAGACCCAGTACTTC. Protein sequence: CSARGDREEETQYF.

There are many counts of this clonotype. The chain combines TRBV6-1 with TRBJ1-1; 8 bases are a match to TRBD1. CDR3 size: 14 residues. J gave up 2 bases and V 8 bases, and 7 bases lay outside the gene matches. The germline CDR1 and CDR2 sequences are MNHNS and SASEGT. CDR3 amino acids: CASRGPGGNTEAFF. CDR3 sequence (DNA): TGTGCCAGCCGCGGCCCAGGGGGCAACACTGAAGCTTTCTTT.

Ten or more counts support this clonotype. V usage is TRBV7-8 and J usage is TRBJ2-5; no clear D gene. The CDR3 is 15 residues long. The V gene's germline CDR1 is SGHVS and CDR2 FQNEAQ. V was shortened by 4 bases and J by 1 base, with 13 bases between the two germline ends. The CDR3 DNA reads TGTGCCAGCAGCTCCCCGTTTGTTAGCCAAGAGACCCAGTACTTC. Translating it yields CASSSPFVSQETQYF.

The sample holds a few counts of this clonotype. This rearrangement joins TRBV6-2 or TRBV6-3 to TRBJ2-7; D is unclear. The CDR3 contains 13 residues. V was pared by 5 bases and J by 2 bases, with 10 bases between. In germline, CDR1 is MNHEY, CDR2 SVGEGT. Here the CDR3 reads CASSPLQTYEQYF. CDR3 sequence (DNA): TGTGCCAGCAGTCCCCTGCAGACCTACGAGCAGTACTTC.

Ten or more counts support this clonotype. This chain uses TRBV2 with TRBJ2-7; D possibly uses TRBD1 or TRBD2 (5 bases each). The CDR3 extends over 14 amino acids. V lost 7 bases and J 0 bases, leaving 13 bases between the germline ends. Germline V gene sequence: CDR1 SNHLY, CDR2 FYNNEI. The CDR3 loop reads CASKSERGSYEQYF. The CDR3, as DNA: TGTGCCAGCAAGTCGGAGAGGGGCTCCTACGAGCAGTACTTC.

This clonotype has a single count. A read error may account for a junction end that differs from germline. Here the CDR3 DNA reads TGTGCCAGCAGCTGGGACACCTTCTACGATCAGTACTTC. This sequence encodes CASSWDTFYDQYF. V usage is TRBV7-8 and J usage is TRBJ2-7, with TRBD1 as a possible D gene (6 bases). The germline gives CDR1 SGHVS, CDR2 FQNEAQ. CDR3 length: 13 amino acids.

Comments on this clonotype: One base away lies a much larger clone, so this may be a sequencing read error. This sequence joins TRBV7-9 and TRBJ2-2; D perhaps matches TRBD2 (6 bases). Looked up from germline, CDR1 is SEHNR and CDR2 is FQNEAQ (reference sequence). The CDR3 runs to 13 residues. CDR3 sequence: CASSLGGTGGLFF. CDR3 DNA sequence: TGTGCCAGCAGCTTAGGTGGGACCGGGGGGCTGTTTTTT.